These T cell receptor beta chains were read from a single sample in a study of memory CD4+ T cells and cytomegalovirus serostatus. Here immunoSEQ multiplex PCR was the method, and the copy in TCRdb shows in-frame clones only, minus some. In the table there are around 61,000 clones, roughly 80% of which are singletons. Sequenced: memory CD4+ T cells from blood. The receptors derive from an adult in good health and CMV-seronegative. Both conserved end residues are part of each CDR3. D genes are given only for firm matches. The size entry is marked missing in some rows and otherwise reads once, few, many or a size class.

TRBJ1-3 | . | . | TRBV2 | TGTGCCAGCAGTGAGGAGTCTGGAAACACCATATATTTT | CASSEESGNTIYF
TRBJ1-3 | . | . | TRBV5-1 | TGCGCCAGCAGCTTGGCGGGCAGGGCTGGAAACACCATATATTTT | CASSLAGRAGNTIYF
TRBJ2-1 | . | . | TRBV4-1 | TGCGCCAGCAGCCAAGCCCGGGTCGAAAGCTCCTACAATGAGCAGTTCTTC | CASSQARVESSYNEQFF
TRBJ2-7 | . | . | TRBV29-1 | TGCAGCGTTGAAGTAGTTTCGAAAGAGCAGTACTTC | CSVEVVSKEQYF
TRBJ2-5 | . | . | TRBV5-4 | TGTGCCAGCAGCCCCGGGGGTAAGGCCTACCAAGAGACCCAGTACTTC | CASSPGGKAYQETQYF
TRBJ1-4 | . | . | TRBV7-2 | TGTGCCAGCAGCTTCCGACGAGGAGGGACGGGTGAAAAACTGTTTTTT | CASSFRRGGTGEKLFF
TRBJ2-6 | few | . | TRBV6-6 | TGTGCCAGCAAGGAACGGAGCTCTGGGGCCAACGTCCTGACTTTC | CASKERSSGANVLTF
TRBJ2-1 | few | TRBD1 | TRBV9 | TGTGCCAGCAGCGTAAAGGGGACAGGGGGTTATGAGCAGTTCTTC | CASSVKGTGGYEQFF
TRBJ1-2 | . | . | TRBV19 | TGTGCCAGTAGTACTCTCGGGGGGGCTTATGACTATGGCTACACCTTC | CASSTLGGAYDYGYTF
TRBJ1-5 | . | . | TRBV5-6 | TGTGCCAGCAGCTTGGACGGGGGCCGGCGCAGGGAGCCCCAGCATTTT | CASSLDGGRRREPQHF
TRBJ1-5 | . | TRBD1 | TRBV29-1 | TGCAGCGTTCGACAGGGAGGCAATCAGCCCCAGCATTTT | CSVRQGGNQPQHF
TRBJ2-7 | . | . | TRBV27 | TGTGCCAGCAGTCCTCGGGGAAATCCCGGGGAGCAGTACTTC | CASSPRGNPGEQYF
TRBJ1-4 | . | . | TRBV2 | TGTGCCAGCAGTGTTGTGGTCGTACAGGAAAAACTGTTTTTT | CASSVVVVQEKLFF
TRBJ1-1 | . | . | TRBV7-9 | TGTGCCAGCAGCTCATGGGGGGATTTCATGAACACTGAAGCTTTCTTT | CASSSWGDFMNTEAFF
TRBJ1-2 | once | . | TRBV9 | TGTGCCAGCAGCGTAGCATCGCGGGGTGGCTATGGCTACACCTTC | CASSVASRGGYGYTF
TRBJ1-2 | . | . | TRBV5-4 | TGTGCCAGCAGCTGGGTGGGGTCCATCAACTATGGCTACACCTTC | CASSWVGSINYGYTF
TRBJ2-7 | . | TRBD1 | TRBV6-1 | TGTGCTAGCAGTGCGGACAGGCATTACTACGAGCAGTACTTC | CASSADRHYYEQYF